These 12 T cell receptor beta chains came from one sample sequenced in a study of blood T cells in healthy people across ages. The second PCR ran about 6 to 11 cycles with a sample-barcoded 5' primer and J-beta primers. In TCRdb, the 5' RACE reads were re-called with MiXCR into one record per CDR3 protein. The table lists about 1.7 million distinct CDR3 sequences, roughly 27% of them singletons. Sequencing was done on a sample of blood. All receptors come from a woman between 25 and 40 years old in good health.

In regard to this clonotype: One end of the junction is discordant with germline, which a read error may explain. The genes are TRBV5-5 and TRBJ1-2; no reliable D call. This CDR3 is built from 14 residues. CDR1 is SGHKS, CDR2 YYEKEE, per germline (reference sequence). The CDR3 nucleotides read TGTGCCAGCGGCTTCGATAAGGGCCAATATGGCTACACCTTC. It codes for CASGFDKGQYGYTF.

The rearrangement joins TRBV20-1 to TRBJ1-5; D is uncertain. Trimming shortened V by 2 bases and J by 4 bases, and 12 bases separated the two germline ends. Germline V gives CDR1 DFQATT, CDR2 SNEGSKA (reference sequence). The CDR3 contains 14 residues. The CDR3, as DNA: TGCAGTGCTAGATACGAAAGGTCTAATCAGCCCCAGCATTTT. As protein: CSARYERSNQPQHF.

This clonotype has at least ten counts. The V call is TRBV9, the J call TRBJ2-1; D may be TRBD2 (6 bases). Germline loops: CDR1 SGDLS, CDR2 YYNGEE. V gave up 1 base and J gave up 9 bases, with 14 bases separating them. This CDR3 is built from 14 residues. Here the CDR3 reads CASSVQSLAGEQFF. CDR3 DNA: TGTGCCAGCAGCGTACAGTCACTAGCCGGTGAGCAGTTCTTC.

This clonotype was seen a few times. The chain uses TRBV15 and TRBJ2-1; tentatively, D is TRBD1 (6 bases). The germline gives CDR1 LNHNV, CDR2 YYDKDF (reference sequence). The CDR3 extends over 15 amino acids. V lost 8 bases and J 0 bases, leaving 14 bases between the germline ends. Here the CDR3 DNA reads TGTGCCACCCTTCTGGGCAGGGGCTCCTACAATGAGCAGTTCTTC. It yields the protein CATLLGRGSYNEQFF. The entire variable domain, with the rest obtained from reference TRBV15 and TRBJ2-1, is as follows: DAMVIQNPRYQVTQFGKPVTLSCSQTLNHNVMYWYQQKSSQAPKLLFHYYDKDFNNEADTPDNFQSRRPNTSFCFLDIRSPGLGDTAMYLCATLLGRGSYNEQFFGPGTRLTVL.

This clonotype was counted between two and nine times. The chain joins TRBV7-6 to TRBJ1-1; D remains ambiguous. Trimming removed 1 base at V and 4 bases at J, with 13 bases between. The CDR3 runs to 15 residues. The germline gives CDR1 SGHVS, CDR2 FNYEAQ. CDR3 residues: CASSLVVGVGTEAFF. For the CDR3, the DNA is TGTGCCAGCAGCTTAGTAGTCGGTGTGGGCACTGAAGCTTTCTTT. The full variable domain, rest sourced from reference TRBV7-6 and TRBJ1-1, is GAGVSQSPRYKVTKRGQDVALRCDPISGHVSLYWYRQALGQGPEFLTYFNYEAQQDKSGLPNDRFSAERPEGSISTLTIQRTEQRDSAMYRCASSLVVGVGTEAFFGQGTRLTVV.

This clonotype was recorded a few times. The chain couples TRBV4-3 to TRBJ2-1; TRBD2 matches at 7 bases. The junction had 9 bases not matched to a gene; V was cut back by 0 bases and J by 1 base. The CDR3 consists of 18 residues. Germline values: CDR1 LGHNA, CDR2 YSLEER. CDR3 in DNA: TGCGCCAGCAGCCAAGAATCGGGCGGGAGAAAGTCCTACAATGAGCAGTTCTTC. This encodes CASSQESGGRKSYNEQFF.

The CDR3 DNA reads as TGTGCCAGCAGTGAACGCGGGGAAGCAGATACGCAGTATTTT. This encodes CASSERGEADTQYF. V and J are TRBV6-4 and TRBJ2-3, with D possibly being TRBD2 (6 bases). The germline gives CDR1 MRHNA, CDR2 SNTAGT. Trimming shortened V by 3 bases and J by 4 bases, and 11 bases separated the two germline ends. The CDR3 consists of 14 residues.

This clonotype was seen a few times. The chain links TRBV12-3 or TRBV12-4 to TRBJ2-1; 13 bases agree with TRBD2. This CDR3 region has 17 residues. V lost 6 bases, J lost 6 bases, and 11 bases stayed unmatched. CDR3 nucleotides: TGTGCCAGCAGCCAGACTAGCGGGGGGCCGTCTTCCAATGAGCAGTTCTTC. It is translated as CASSQTSGGPSSNEQFF.

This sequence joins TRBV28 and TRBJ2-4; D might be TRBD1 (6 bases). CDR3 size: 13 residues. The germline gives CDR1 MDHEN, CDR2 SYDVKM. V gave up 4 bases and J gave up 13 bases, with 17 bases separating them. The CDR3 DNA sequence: TGTGCCAGCAGTTCTGGACAGAACAATGAGCAGTACTTC. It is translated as CASSSGQNNEQYF.

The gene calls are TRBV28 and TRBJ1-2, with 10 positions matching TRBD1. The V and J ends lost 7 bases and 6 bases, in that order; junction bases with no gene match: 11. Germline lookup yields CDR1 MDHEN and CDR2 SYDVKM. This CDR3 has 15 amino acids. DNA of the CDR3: TGTGCCAGCACCACCGTCGGGACAGGGGACGATGGCTACACCTTC. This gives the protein CASTTVGTGDDGYTF.

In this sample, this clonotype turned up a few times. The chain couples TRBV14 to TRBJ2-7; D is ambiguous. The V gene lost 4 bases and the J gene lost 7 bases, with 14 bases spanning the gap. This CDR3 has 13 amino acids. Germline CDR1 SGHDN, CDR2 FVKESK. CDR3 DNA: TGTGCCAGCAGCCTCTCCCTTTGGGGAGAGCAGTACTTC. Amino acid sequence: CASSLSLWGEQYF.

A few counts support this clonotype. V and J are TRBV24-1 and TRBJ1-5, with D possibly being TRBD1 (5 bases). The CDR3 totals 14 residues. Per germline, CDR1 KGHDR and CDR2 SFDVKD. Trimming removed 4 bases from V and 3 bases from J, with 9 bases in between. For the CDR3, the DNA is TGTGCCACCAGTGACTCCGGGGCCAATCAGCCCCAGCATTTT. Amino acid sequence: CATSDSGANQPQHF.